What follows is one TCR beta chain and its context. This sample is part of a study of prognosis after radiotherapy for stage I lung cancer. V lost 6 bases and J lost 7; bases outside the gene matches: 8. The germline V gene encodes CDR1 LGHDT and CDR2 YNNKEL (reference sequence). CDR3 length equals 15 residues. TCR beta CDR3 amplification from genomic DNA was performed by two-round multiplex PCR. Amplification during the initial PCR round employed primers specific to each TRBV and TRBJ gene. Using its own MiXCR run on the multiplex PCR reads, TCRdb lists one record per CDR3 protein. The table shows roughly 13,000 distinct CDR3 sequences, with approximately 47% occurring only once.

The sample in question was PBMCs, obtained before or after stereotactic body radiation therapy (not recorded which). The TCR originated in a donor aged 50 or older with non-small cell lung cancer. The V gene is TRBV3-1, the J gene TRBJ2-2; TRBD2 agrees at 10 bases. CDR3: CASRTGTSVGGELFF. For the CDR3, the DNA is TGTGCCAGCAGAACCGGGACTAGCGTCGGCGGGGAGCTGTTTTTT.